This is a list of T cell receptor beta chains from one sample in a study of blood T cell repertoires in COVID-19. Assay: immunoSEQ multiplex PCR; the TCRdb copy retains only in-frame clones and omits some. The sample lists some 300,000 clones, more than 70% occurring once. The sequenced material came from peripheral blood. All receptors come from a young woman who had recovered from COVID-19. Each CDR3 is given with its conserved first and last residue. D genes are given only for firm matches. Clone size is not always given. Where it is, it says once, few, many or a class for expanded clones.

NA	15	TRBV4-1	TRBJ2-1	TRBD1	TGCGCCAGCAGCCAAGTCATCATTCCAGGGGGCGAGCAGTTCTTC	CASSQVIIPGGEQFF
NA	15	TRBV19	TRBJ1-1	TRBD1	TGTGCCAGTAGTATACAGGGGGCGTCGAACACTGAAGCTTTCTTT	CASSIQGASNTEAFF
NA	13	TRBV18	TRBJ1-1	TRBD1	TGTGCCAGCTCCCTACAGGGGAGGACTGAAGCTTTCTTT	CASSLQGRTEAFF
NA	13	TRBV5-4	TRBJ1-6	NA	TGTGCCAGCAGCTGGACACGGCAATCACCCCTCCACTTT	CASSWTRQSPLHF
NA	14	TRBV6-2/TRBV6-3	TRBJ2-7	NA	TGTGCCAGCAGTTACCCTGACTCGACCGGCGAGCAGTACTTC	CASSYPDSTGEQYF
NA	19	TRBV7-2	TRBJ1-5	TRBD1	TGTGCCAGCAGCCAACCGGGGCGTCAGGGGGCGCGGATAGATCAGCCCCAGCATTTT	CASSQPGRQGARIDQPQHF
few	15	TRBV5-1	TRBJ2-7	TRBD2	TGCGCCAGCAGCATAATGACTAGCGGGGTTAACGAGCAGTACTTC	CASSIMTSGVNEQYF
NA	14	TRBV9	TRBJ2-7	NA	TGTGCCAGCAGCGTAGATCTGAGCACCTACGAGCAGTACTTC	CASSVDLSTYEQYF
NA	14	TRBV5-1	TRBJ1-6	NA	TGCGCCAGCAGCTTGGAAGGGGGGGTATCACCCCTCCACTTT	CASSLEGGVSPLHF
NA	18	TRBV7-8	TRBJ1-5	TRBD1	TGTGCCAGCAGCTCCCGGGACAGGGGACCTTATAGCAATCAGCCCCAGCATTTT	CASSSRDRGPYSNQPQHF
NA	14	TRBV6-5	TRBJ1-6	NA	TGTGCCAGCGTACAGGGAGACTATAATTCACCCCTCCACTTT	CASVQGDYNSPLHF
NA	16	TRBV28	TRBJ2-7	NA	TGTGCCAGCAGTTCCTTAAAGACAGGACTTAGCTACGAGCAGTACTTC	CASSSLKTGLSYEQYF
NA	11	TRBV12-3/TRBV12-4	TRBJ1-5	NA	TGTGCCAGCACCCCTCGGGGGCCCCAGCATTTT	CASTPRGPQHF
NA	16	TRBV7-2	TRBJ1-5	NA	TGTGCCAGCAGCTTAGTAGGGACACCTACCAATCAGCCCCAGCATTTT	CASSLVGTPTNQPQHF
NA	12	TRBV30	TRBJ1-2	NA	TGTGCCTGGAGTACGGGGAACTATGGCTACACCTTC	CAWSTGNYGYTF
NA	13	TRBV5-1	TRBJ2-3	TRBD2	TGCGCCAGCAGCGCGGGGGGCGGGGATACGCAGTATTTT	CASSAGGGDTQYF
once	15	TRBV10-2	TRBJ2-2	NA	TGCGCCAGCAGTGAGTCGTTCGGGGTCGCCGGGGAGCTGTTTTTT	CASSESFGVAGELFF
NA	13	TRBV3-1/TRBV3-2	TRBJ1-2	NA	TGTGCCAGCAGCTTTGACAGGAATGCGGTCTACACCTTC	CASSFDRNAVYTF
NA	13	TRBV2	TRBJ1-4	NA	TGTGCCAGCAAGGGACAATCTAATGAAAAACTGTTTTTT	CASKGQSNEKLFF
NA	15	TRBV6-5	TRBJ1-6	NA	TGTGCCAGCAGTTACTCGAGAGCGGGTAATTCACCCCTCCACTTT	CASSYSRAGNSPLHF
NA	14	TRBV4-1	TRBJ1-3	NA	TGCGCCAGCAGCCAAGCAGGGTTGGGAAACACCATATATTTT	CASSQAGLGNTIYF
NA	18	TRBV19	TRBJ1-5	NA	TGTGCCAGTAGTGTTCCGGACAGATTCAGTTATAGCAATCAGCCCCAGCATTTT	CASSVPDRFSYSNQPQHF
NA	14	TRBV20-1	TRBJ1-1	TRBD1	TGCAGTGCTAGTGGGACAGGCGGAAACACTGAAGCTTTCTTT	CSASGTGGNTEAFF
NA	17	TRBV2	TRBJ2-1	TRBD2	TGTGCCAGTACTCCTCCTCTCGGGGGGGGGCTCAGCAATGAGCAGTTCTTC	CASTPPLGGGLSNEQFF
NA	19	TRBV5-1	TRBJ2-3	TRBD2	TGCGCCAGCAGCCCCCGGGGTAGCGGGGGACCAACTAGCACAGATACGCAGTATTTT	CASSPRGSGGPTSTDTQYF
NA	16	TRBV3-1/TRBV3-2	TRBJ1-2	TRBD1	TGTGCCAGCAGCCGGCAGCGCCCGACAGGGAACTATGGCTACACCTTC	CASSRQRPTGNYGYTF
NA	14	TRBV14	TRBJ1-3	TRBD1	TGTGCCAGCAGCGACAGGGGGACTGGAAACACCATATATTTT	CASSDRGTGNTIYF
NA	14	TRBV9	TRBJ2-7	NA	TGTGCCAGCAGCGTAGGCAGGCCACCCTACGAGCAGTACTTC	CASSVGRPPYEQYF